Listed here are 14 T cell receptor beta chains from one sample, sequenced in a study of T-cell reconstitution after alpha-beta-depleted transplantation in children. Unique molecular identifiers tagged the TCRbeta library. Using its own MiXCR run on the PCR reads, TCRdb lists one record per CDR3 protein. Here the sample spans more than 45,000 distinct CDR3 sequences, around 53% being singletons. The sample consisted of peripheral blood, taken before TCRalphabeta/CD19-depleted stem cell transplant. These receptors came from a boy less than two years old with SCID, due to receive a stem cell transplant.

This sequence joins TRBV4-2 and TRBJ2-3, with 9 bases identical to TRBD2. Germline values: CDR1 LGHNA, CDR2 YNFKEQ. This CDR3 spans 15 amino acids. V was clipped by 4 bases and J by 4 bases; unmatched bases: 6. CDR3 in amino acids: CASSRSRTSADTQYF. CDR3 coding DNA: TGTGCCAGCAGCCGATCCCGGACTAGCGCAGATACGCAGTATTTT.

V gene TRBV4-1 combines with J gene TRBJ2-3; D might be TRBD2 (6 bases). With 0 bases removed from V and 5 bases from J, the gap between germline ends came to 9 bases. This CDR3 contains 14 residues. Per germline, CDR1 MGHRA and CDR2 YSYEKL. CDR3 sequence: CASSQDSGGDTQYF. For the CDR3, the DNA is TGCGCCAGCAGCCAAGACTCCGGGGGAGATACGCAGTATTTT.

The table lists this clonotype with a few counts. The rearrangement links TRBV20-1 to TRBJ2-3, with 10 bases identical to TRBD2. Losses at the gene ends were 4 bases for V and 2 bases for J; bases not matched to a gene: 9. The CDR3 is made up of 16 amino acids. Germline assignment: CDR1 DFQATT and CDR2 SNEGSKA (reference sequence). CDR3 sequence reads: CSANPPLAGVTDTQYF. DNA for the CDR3: TGCAGTGCTAACCCCCCCCTAGCGGGGGTCACAGATACGCAGTATTTT.

This chain connects TRBV5-5 to TRBJ2-5; possibly TRBD1 for D (6 bases). V was cut by 4 bases and J by 3 bases, with 13 bases left in between. Looked up from germline, CDR1 is SGHKS and CDR2 is YYEKEE (reference sequence). This CDR3 comprises 14 residues. The CDR3: CASSPTGQEETQYF. CDR3 DNA sequence: TGTGCCAGCAGCCCAACAGGGCAGGAAGAGACCCAGTACTTC.

This clonotype has just a few counts. This chain uses TRBV7-7 with TRBJ2-3; 14 nucleotides align to TRBD2. CDR3 length: 15 residues. Germline V gene data show CDR1 as SSHAT and CDR2 as FNYEAQ (reference sequence). J was trimmed by 6 bases and V by 5 bases; bases with no gene match: 4. CDR3 sequence: CASSQTSGGADTQYF. CDR3 DNA sequence: TGTGCCAGCAGCCAGACTAGCGGGGGGGCGGATACGCAGTATTTT.

The CDR3 protein is CAISQTSGDTYEQYF. CDR3 DNA sequence: TGTGCCATCAGCCAGACTAGCGGGGACACCTACGAGCAGTACTTC. This chain joins TRBV6-2 or TRBV6-3 and TRBJ2-7; 11 bases are a match to TRBD2. This CDR3 is built from 15 residues. Germline V CDR1 and CDR2: MNHEY, SVGEGT. Germline trimming cut 10 bases from V and 2 bases from J; bases unmatched to any gene: 10.

The chain links TRBV20-1 to TRBJ2-7; D is unresolved. The CDR3 has 11 residues. Germline V gene sequence: CDR1 DFQATT, CDR2 SNEGSKA (reference sequence). Trimming left V 5 bases short and J 6 bases short, with 11 bases between. The CDR3 region has the DNA TGCAGTGCTCGACACGGATCCGAGCAGTACTTC. This gives the protein CSARHGSEQYF.

This clonotype was counted between two and nine times. The V call is TRBV5-1, the J call TRBJ2-7, with D possibly being TRBD2 (5 bases). V was shortened by 3 bases and J by 2 bases, with 18 bases between the two germline ends. Germline V gene lookup returns CDR1 SGHRS and CDR2 YFSETQ. This CDR3 region has 16 residues. CDR3 in DNA: TGCGCCAGCAGCTCCTCCGGTAGCGTAACCGCCTACGAGCAGTACTTC. Its protein is CASSSSGSVTAYEQYF.

The chain couples TRBV4-2 to TRBJ2-3; D unclear. Germline assignment: CDR1 LGHNA and CDR2 YNFKEQ. Trimming cost V 0 bases and J 0 bases, with 13 bases left between them. The CDR3 spans 17 residues. In DNA form, the CDR3 reads TGTGCCAGCAGCCAAGATACGACGGAGCCCAGCACAGATACGCAGTATTTT. Protein sequence: CASSQDTTEPSTDTQYF.

This clonotype showed up just a few times. The CDR3 nucleotides read TGTGCCACCGGGAACGGGGAGCAGTTCTTC. Residues: CATGNGEQFF. This chain connects TRBV10-3 to TRBJ2-1, with D possibly being TRBD2 (5 bases). Germline-derived CDR1 and CDR2 are ENHRY and SYGVKD. This CDR3 has 10 amino acids. The germline V and J ends were trimmed by 10 bases and 10 bases, with 11 bases remaining between them.

The chain is built from TRBV20-1 and TRBJ1-5; no firm D call. V lost 6 bases and J 4 bases, leaving 19 bases between the germline ends. The germline CDR1 and CDR2 sequences are DFQATT and SNEGSKA (reference sequence). The CDR3 is 15 amino acids. DNA for the CDR3: TGCAGTGCCCCCTTTGAGGGAGGGTTTAATCAGCCCCAGCATTTT. Encoded protein: CSAPFEGGFNQPQHF.

This clonotype was seen a handful of times. As DNA, the CDR3 is TGTGCCAGCTGTGGGGGGCTAGCTAATGAAAAACTGTTTTTT. It codes for CASCGGLANEKLFF. The rearrangement links TRBV7-2 to TRBJ1-4, with D tentatively TRBD1 (6 bases). Germline-derived CDR1 and CDR2 are SGHTA and FQGNSA. The CDR3 runs 14 residues. V was cut by 8 bases and J by 3 bases, with 13 bases left in between.

The chain is built from TRBV20-1 and TRBJ1-5, with D unclear. Trimming left V 0 bases short and J 4 bases short, with 10 bases between. This CDR3 comprises 14 residues. CDR1 is DFQATT, CDR2 SNEGSKA, per germline (reference sequence). CDR3 in DNA: TGCAGTGCTAGAGAGTCGCGGGAAAATCAGCCCCAGCATTTT. It codes for CSARESRENQPQHF.

The chain links TRBV6-2 or TRBV6-3 to TRBJ2-5, with TRBD2 matching over 7 bases. The V segment lost 0 bases and the J segment 2 bases; nucleotides outside the gene matches: 3. The CDR3 totals 15 residues. The V gene's germline CDR1 is MNHEY and CDR2 SVGEGT. Here the CDR3 DNA reads TGTGCCAGCAGTTACTCAACGGGGGGACAAGAGACCCAGTACTTC. Its protein product is CASSYSTGGQETQYF.